The 8 T cell receptor beta chains listed next were all sequenced from one sample in a study of shared clonotypes between healthy human individuals. The method was immunoSEQ multiplex PCR; TCRdb's version includes in-frame clones alone and lacks a portion of them. Of 2.5 million or so clones listed, 85% to 95% are singletons. Sample: naive CD4+ T cells sorted from blood. Subset in this sample: CD45RA+ positively selected. The source is a man between 18 and 29 years old in good health.

The chain recombines TRBV7-2 with TRBJ2-7; D is possibly TRBD1 or TRBD2 (5 bases each). This CDR3 spans 14 amino acids. Germline V lookup: CDR1 SGHTA, CDR2 FQGNSA. Deletions cut 4 bases from V and 2 bases from J, with 12 bases between. The CDR3: CASSSNRGPYEQYF. The CDR3 nucleotides are TGTGCCAGCAGCTCAAATCGGGGACCCTACGAGCAGTACTTC.

The chain uses TRBV6-1 and TRBJ2-7; D remains unclear. There are 13 residues in the CDR3. The V gene lost 2 bases and the J gene lost 6 bases, with 11 bases spanning the gap. Germline CDR1 is MNHNS and CDR2 is SASEGT. The CDR3 sequence is CASSESRRGEQYF. CDR3 nucleotides: TGTGCCAGCAGTGAATCCCGGCGTGGCGAGCAGTACTTC.

The rearrangement joins TRBV5-6 to TRBJ1-4; D unclear. The CDR3 loop spans 14 amino acids. V was shortened by 4 bases and J by 5 bases, with 12 bases between the two germline ends. Germline-derived CDR1 and CDR2 are SGHDT and YYEEEE. This CDR3 is CASSHTLANEKLFF. The CDR3 nucleotides are TGTGCCAGCAGCCACACCCTCGCGAATGAAAAACTGTTTTTT.

V gene TRBV7-8 combines with J gene TRBJ2-7; a weak D match, TRBD2 (6 bases). The CDR3 consists of 14 residues. V was pared by 1 base and J by 3 bases, with 10 bases between. From germline, CDR1 is SGHVS and CDR2 FQNEAQ. CDR3 loop: CASSLGGRNYEQYF. CDR3 in DNA: TGTGCCAGCAGCTTAGGGGGGAGGAACTACGAGCAGTACTTC. Variable domain in full (rest from reference TRBV7-8 and TRBJ2-7): GAGVSQSPRYKVAKRGQDVALRCDPISGHVSLFWYQQALGQGPEFLTYFQNEAQLDKSGLPSDRFFAERPEGSVSTLKIQRTQQEDSAVYLCASSLGGRNYEQYFGPGTRLTVT.

J is TRBJ2-5 and V is TRBV6-1; a weak D match, TRBD1 (5 bases). The CDR3 has 16 residues. The V gene's germline CDR1 is MNHNS and CDR2 SASEGT. Trimming shortened V by 1 base and J by 0 bases, and 12 bases separated the two germline ends. The chain's CDR3 is CASSEGGHMYQETQYF. The CDR3 bases are TGTGCCAGCAGTGAAGGTGGACATATGTACCAAGAGACCCAGTACTTC.

The chain uses TRBV4-1 and TRBJ2-5, with D perhaps matching TRBD2 (6 bases). Germline lookup yields CDR1 MGHRA and CDR2 YSYEKL. The germline V and J ends were trimmed by 4 bases and 3 bases, with 12 bases remaining between them. CDR3 length: 14 residues. CDR3: CASSLRDLEETQYF. The CDR3 DNA reads as TGCGCCAGCAGCCTCCGGGACTTGGAAGAGACCCAGTACTTC.

This sequence joins TRBV30 and TRBJ1-1; D is unclear. This CDR3 contains 14 residues. The germline V and J ends were trimmed by 0 bases and 5 bases, with 13 bases remaining between them. The germline gives CDR1 GTSNPN, CDR2 SVGIG (reference sequence). In DNA, the CDR3 is TGTGCCTGGAGTGTTAGGGTAGGGATGACTGAAGCTTTCTTT. The encoded protein is CAWSVRVGMTEAFF.

The V and J genes are TRBV2 and TRBJ2-3; D gene ambiguous. This CDR3 contains 12 residues. Germline V gene data show CDR1 as SNHLY and CDR2 as FYNNEI. V was clipped by 7 bases and J by 10 bases, with 15 bases between them. CDR3 loop: CASTLGSAAQYF. For the CDR3, the DNA is TGTGCCAGCACTCTCGGCAGCGCGGCGCAGTATTTT.